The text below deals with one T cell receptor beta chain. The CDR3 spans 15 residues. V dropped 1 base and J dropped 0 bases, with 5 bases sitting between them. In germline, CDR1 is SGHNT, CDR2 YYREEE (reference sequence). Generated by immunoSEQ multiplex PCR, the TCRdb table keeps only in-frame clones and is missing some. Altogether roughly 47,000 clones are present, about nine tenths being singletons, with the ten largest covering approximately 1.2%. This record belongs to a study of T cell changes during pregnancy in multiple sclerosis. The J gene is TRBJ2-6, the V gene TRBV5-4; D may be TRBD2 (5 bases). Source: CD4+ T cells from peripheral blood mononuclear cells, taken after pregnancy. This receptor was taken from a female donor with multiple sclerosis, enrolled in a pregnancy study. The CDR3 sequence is CASSLLASGANVLTF. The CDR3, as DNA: TGTGCCAGCAGCTTGCTAGCCTCTGGGGCCAACGTCCTGACTTTC.